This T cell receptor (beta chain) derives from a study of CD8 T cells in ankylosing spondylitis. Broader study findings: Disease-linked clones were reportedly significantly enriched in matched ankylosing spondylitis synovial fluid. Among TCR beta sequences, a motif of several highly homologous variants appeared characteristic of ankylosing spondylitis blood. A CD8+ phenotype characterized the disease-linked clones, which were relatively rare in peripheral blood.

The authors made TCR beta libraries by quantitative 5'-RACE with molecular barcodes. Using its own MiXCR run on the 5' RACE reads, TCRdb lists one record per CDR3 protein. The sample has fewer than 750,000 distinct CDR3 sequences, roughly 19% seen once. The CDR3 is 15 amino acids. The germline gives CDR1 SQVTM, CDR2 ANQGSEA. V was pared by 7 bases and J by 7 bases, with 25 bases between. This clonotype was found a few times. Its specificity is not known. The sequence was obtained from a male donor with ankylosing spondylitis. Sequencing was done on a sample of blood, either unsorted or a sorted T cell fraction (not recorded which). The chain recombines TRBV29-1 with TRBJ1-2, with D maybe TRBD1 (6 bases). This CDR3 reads CSGCRDKSCWVGYTF. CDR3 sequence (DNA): TGCAGCGGCTGTCGGGACAAAAGCTGTTGGGTTGGCTACACCTTC.